This T cell receptor beta chain was identified during a study of blood T cell repertoires in COVID-19. On the study more broadly: The origin of the acute and convalescent COVID-19 samples was the United States, Italy and Spain. The analysed material was cDNA or gDNA that came from T cells, B-cell-depleted T cells, or PBMCs.

Germline V gene lookup returns CDR1 SGHNT and CDR2 YYREEE (reference sequence). CDR3 length: 14 residues. With 1 base removed from V and 1 base from J, the gap between germline ends came to 6 bases. In the study's own analysis: Nucleated cell counts were estimated from reference gene primer amplification. Only in-frame clones appear in the TCRdb table, and some are missing; sequencing was by immunoSEQ multiplex PCR. V and J calls and clone size are those listed in that table; D and trimming were worked out from the DNA. This table has fewer than 200,000 clones, about four fifths appearing once. V and J are TRBV5-4 and TRBJ1-5; D unclear. Sequencing used peripheral blood. This clonotype originated in a man aged 40-49 years who had recovered from COVID-19. In DNA, the CDR3 is TGTGCCAGCAGCTTGTCAGGCAGCAATCAGCCCCAGCATTTT. Residues: CASSLSGSNQPQHF.